This T cell receptor beta chain emerged from a study of T cell repertoires in breast cancer. Study in general: Most of the approximately 23 tumors had ER+/PR+ status. Approximately 10 reads per input cell, about half a million sequences per sample, on average.

During the second nested PCR, blocking oligonucleotides suppressed genes that were not paired. TCRdb analysed the emulsion pairing reads with MiXCR anew, one entry per CDR3 protein. The sample shows about 40,000 distinct CDR3 sequences, about 41% of them seen only once. An expanded emulsion RT-PCR with primers for all TCR V genes paired CD8+ T cell chains. Study-wide results and caveats: Genuine antitumor clones may have been lost with singletons or partial tumor sampling. Varied nucleotide sequences encoding shared TCRs suggest antigen-driven selection and expansion.

With regard to this clonotype: The antigen remains unidentified.

The V gene lost 4 bases and the J gene lost 2 bases, with 14 bases spanning the gap. Germline V CDR1 and CDR2: SEHNR, FQNEAQ (reference sequence). This CDR3 spans 15 amino acids. The sequencing input was CD8+ T cells. The origin of this receptor is a pool of human donors with breast cancer or a healthy control (not recorded which). The chain carries TRBV7-9 and TRBJ1-1, with D possibly matching TRBD1 (6 bases). CDR3 protein: CASSSRTEYNTEAFF. In DNA form, the CDR3 reads TGTGCCAGCAGCTCAAGGACAGAATATAACACTGAAGCTTTCTTT.